The 11 T cell receptor beta chains below all came from one sample that was sequenced in a study of regulatory T cells in long-lasting Graves disease. Indicated time point: newly diagnosed GD, antithyroid drugs for less than 3 months. Construction of the TCR library relied on RNA isolated from PBMCs. According to the study, TCR beta libraries were built with iRepertoire HTBI primers and CDR3-region Arm-PCR. TCRdb itself ran the multiplex PCR reads through MiXCR, one entry per CDR3 protein. The sample has fewer than 650,000 distinct CDR3 sequences, 16% seen once; the top ten hold approximately 20%. These data also formed part of another study, on T cells in Graves' hyperthyroidism and ophthalmopathy.

The sample here was peripheral blood mononuclear cells (PBMCs), taken at new diagnosis, from a patient treated with antithyroid drugs. The receptor set was obtained from a woman in her 30s with Graves disease.

V gene TRBV6-5 combines with J gene TRBJ1-5; weak D call: TRBD1 (5 bases). Germline CDR1 MNHEY, CDR2 SVGAGI. The CDR3 covers 14 residues. The V and J ends lost 2 bases and 6 bases respectively, with 11 bases between them. This chain's CDR3 is CASSYTGESQPQHF. The CDR3 nucleotides read TGTGCCAGCAGTTACACAGGTGAGAGTCAGCCCCAGCATTTT.

A remark on this clonotype: This may be a read error, as it is one base from a much larger clone. The chain uses TRBV28 and TRBJ1-2, with D uncertain. CDR3 length: 20 amino acids. Looked up from germline, CDR1 is MDHEN and CDR2 is SYDVKM. Trimming removed 8 bases from V and 4 bases from J, with 35 bases in between. The CDR3 is CASLNIRKDSQPQLGYGYTF. The CDR3 DNA follows: TGTGCCAGCCTAAATATCAGAAAAGACTCACAGCCACAGTTGGGCTATGGCTACACCTTC.

This clonotype was seen many times. One junction end disagrees with the germline gene, perhaps due to a read error. In DNA, the CDR3 is TGCGCCAGCAGTGGACAGTACAGCAATCAGCCCCAGCATTTT. Translated, it gives CASSGQYSNQPQHF. The chain is built from TRBV6-1 and TRBJ1-5; D possibly corresponds to TRBD1 (6 bases). The length of the CDR3 is 14 residues. Germline values: CDR1 MNHNS, CDR2 SASEGT.

This clonotype was recorded at least ten times. CDR3 sequence reads: CASTLGPAGVGPQHF. CDR3 bases: TGTGCCAGCACCCTGGGACCGGCCGGGGTAGGGCCCCAGCATTTT. V usage is TRBV12-3 or TRBV12-4 and J usage is TRBJ1-5; D is possibly TRBD1 (5 bases). Trimming stripped 7 bases from V and 9 bases from J, with 22 bases between. This CDR3 region has 15 residues.

This sequence joins TRBV4-2 and TRBJ2-1; D possibly corresponds to TRBD1 (6 bases). The germline V gene has CDR1 LGHNA and CDR2 YNFKEQ. The CDR3 totals 15 residues. The ends were cut back, 4 bases at V and 6 bases at J, with 16 bases in the middle. The DNA for the CDR3 is TGTGCCAGCAGCCTCCGCACGGACAGTCGCAATGAGCAGTTCTTC. This translates into CASSLRTDSRNEQFF.

This clonotype was counted at least ten times. The V and J genes are TRBV4-1 and TRBJ2-1, with 10 bases lining up with TRBD2. Germline V gene sequence: CDR1 MGHRA, CDR2 YSYEKL. Trimming removed 4 bases from V and 5 bases from J; junction bases left unmatched: 8. The CDR3 has 16 residues. In DNA, the CDR3 is TGCGCCAGCAGCCCTGGCCGCCTAGCGGGAGACAATGAGCAGTTCTTC. It translates to CASSPGRLAGDNEQFF.

At least ten counts were recorded for this clonotype. The rearrangement uses TRBV28 and TRBJ1-4; unclear D gene. CDR3 length: 11 residues. Germline CDR1 is MDHEN and CDR2 is SYDVKM. V gave up 6 bases and J gave up 6 bases, with 5 bases separating them. The CDR3 spells CASSFDEKLFF. DNA for the CDR3: TGTGCCAGCAGCTTCGATGAAAAACTGTTTTTT.

Turning to this clonotype: A far larger clone is a single base away, which makes a read error likely. The rearrangement joins TRBV2 to TRBJ2-1; D may be TRBD1 or TRBD2 (5 bases each). This CDR3 comprises 13 residues. The ends were cut back, 6 bases at V and 10 bases at J, with 16 bases in the middle. Germline CDR1 reads SNHLY; CDR2 reads FYNNEI. The CDR3 sequence: CASSLSGAREQFF. In DNA, the CDR3 is TGTGCCAGCAGCCTGTCCGGGGCACGCGAGCAGTTCTTC.

This clonotype was counted at least ten times. The CDR3 spells CASSGNRREQYF. The CDR3 DNA is TGTGCCAGCAGCGGGAACCGTCGCGAGCAGTACTTC. The chain joins TRBV28 to TRBJ2-7; perhaps TRBD2 as D (5 bases). The CDR3 is 12 amino acids. The V gene lost 6 bases and the J gene lost 6 bases, with 12 bases spanning the gap. CDR1 and CDR2 from the germline V gene are MDHEN and SYDVKM.

This clonotype was seen once. The CDR3 DNA reads as TGTGCCAGCAGTTACTCTGCAGGGAGATGCGAGCAGTACTTC. Translating gives CASSYSAGRCEQYF. The chain has TRBV6-2 or TRBV6-3 and TRBJ2-7; D may be TRBD1 or TRBD2 (5 bases each). This CDR3 is built from 14 residues. Trimming shortened V by 0 bases and J by 6 bases, and 12 bases separated the two germline ends. Germline lookup yields CDR1 MNHEY and CDR2 SVGEGT.

This clonotype appeared a few times. A much larger clone lies one base from this, so it may be a read error. In this CDR3 the conserved last residue, phenylalanine or tryptophan, is missing, so a read error is likely. V gene TRBV11-1 combines with J gene TRBJ2-1; TRBD2 agrees at 8 bases. The CDR3 length is 14 residues. Germline V gives CDR1 SGHAT, CDR2 FQDESV (reference sequence). V shed 4 bases, J shed 10 bases, and the junction held 9 bases outside the gene matches. The CDR3 sequence: CASSYQEVAGEQFL. The CDR3 DNA is TGTGCCAGCAGCTATCAAGAGGTAGCGGGAGAGCAGTTCCTC.